The present T cell receptor (beta chain) was sequenced within a study of T cells in Graves' hyperthyroidism and ophthalmopathy. This clonotype was observed a handful of times. The antigen is undetermined. Researchers took RNA transcripts and amplified the TCR beta CDR3 regions from them. Researchers ran a first-round RT-PCR on the TCR CDR3 using the HTBI primer set. TCRdb itself ran the multiplex PCR reads through MiXCR, one entry per CDR3 protein. The sample has a few hundred thousand distinct CDR3 sequences; about 20% are singletons. Overall study findings and caveats: Within blood appeared most thyroid clonotypes that had expanded above 0.001. The model anticipated ophthalmopathy a median about 7 months pre-onset.

V gave up 4 bases and J gave up 0 bases, with 8 bases separating them. CDR1 and CDR2 from the germline V gene are SNHLY and FYNNEI. CDR3 length: 14 residues. The chain combines TRBV2 with TRBJ2-3, with D possibly TRBD2 on 5 matching bases. Sequenced: blood. The receptor comes from a woman in her 50s with Graves' hyperthyroidism. Here the CDR3 reads CASSGRQSTDTQYF. As DNA, the CDR3 is TGTGCCAGCAGTGGGAGGCAGAGCACAGATACGCAGTATTTT.